The 19 T cell receptor beta chains below come from one sample, sequenced in a study of blood T cell repertoires in COVID-19. Only in-frame clones appear in the TCRdb table, and some are missing; sequencing was by immunoSEQ multiplex PCR. The sample holds approximately 190,000 clones, around 84% seen once. Sequencing was performed on peripheral blood. These receptors were taken from a man aged 25 to 45 with active or convalescent COVID-19.

J is TRBJ2-6 and V is TRBV7-6; D might be TRBD1 (7 bases). The germline CDR1 and CDR2 sequences are SGHVS and FNYEAQ. Between the trimmed V and J ends, which lost 1 base and 0 bases, there was a span of 13 bases. The CDR3 covers 18 residues. The CDR3 loop reads CASSLDSGGSSGANVLTF. The CDR3 DNA follows: TGTGCCAGCAGCTTAGATTCAGGGGGGAGCTCTGGGGCCAACGTCCTGACTTTC. The complete variable domain, with remaining parts taken from reference TRBV7-6 and TRBJ2-6, reads GAGVSQSPRYKVTKRGQDVALRCDPISGHVSLYWYRQALGQGPEFLTYFNYEAQQDKSGLPNDRFSAERPEGSISTLTIQRTEQRDSAMYRCASSLDSGGSSGANVLTFGAGSRLTVL.

J is TRBJ2-2 and V is TRBV4-3; weak D call: TRBD2 (6 bases). Germline lookup yields CDR1 LGHNA and CDR2 YSLEER. This CDR3 comprises 20 residues. Between the trimmed V and J ends, which lost 1 base and 0 bases, there was a span of 21 bases. In DNA form, the CDR3 reads TGCGCCAGCAGCCAAGCCCCCGGGAGTAGCTTTAGCACGAACACCGGGGAGCTGTTTTTT. Translating gives CASSQAPGSSFSTNTGELFF.

The V gene is TRBV7-8, the J gene TRBJ2-5, with 9 bases aligning to TRBD2. The germline CDR1 and CDR2 sequences are SGHVS and FQNEAQ. J gave up 3 bases and V 5 bases, and 1 base lay outside the gene matches. This CDR3 is built from 13 residues. The CDR3 sequence is CASSRGGEETQYF. In DNA form, the CDR3 reads TGTGCCAGCAGCCGCGGGGGGGAAGAGACCCAGTACTTC. Full variable domain (remainder filled in from reference TRBV7-8 and TRBJ2-5): GAGVSQSPRYKVAKRGQDVALRCDPISGHVSLFWYQQALGQGPEFLTYFQNEAQLDKSGLPSDRFFAERPEGSVSTLKIQRTQQEDSAVYLCASSRGGEETQYFGPGTRLLVL.

The rearrangement links TRBV5-6 to TRBJ2-7; 8 bases are shared with TRBD1. The CDR3 runs 14 residues. With V trimmed by 3 bases and J by 3 bases, 5 bases remained unmatched. Germline CDR1 is SGHDT and CDR2 is YYEEEE. CDR3 in amino acids: CASSSTGTGYEQYV. The DNA for the CDR3 is TGTGCCAGCAGCTCCACCGGGACAGGCTACGAGCAGTACGTC.

The rearrangement uses TRBV5-1 and TRBJ1-4; 9 bases map to TRBD1. The germline V gene encodes CDR1 SGHRS and CDR2 YFSETQ. CDR3 size: 15 residues. Losses at the gene ends were 2 bases for V and 5 bases for J; bases not matched to a gene: 4. The CDR3 here is CASSLRTGVNEKLFF. Here the CDR3 DNA reads TGCGCCAGCAGCTTACGGACAGGGGTAAATGAAAAACTGTTTTTT.

The chain joins TRBV2 to TRBJ1-4, with TRBD1 as a possible D gene (6 bases). From germline, CDR1 is SNHLY and CDR2 FYNNEI. Trimming shortened V by 3 bases and J by 3 bases, and 11 bases separated the two germline ends. The CDR3 covers 15 residues. CDR3 DNA: TGTGCCAGCAGTGAGCCACAGGGTTCTAATGAAAAACTGTTTTTT. Translation: CASSEPQGSNEKLFF.

The chain recombines TRBV5-8 with TRBJ1-2, with D possibly being TRBD1 (5 bases). V lost 2 bases and J 5 bases, leaving 13 bases between the germline ends. Germline V CDR1 and CDR2: SGHTS, YDEGEE. The CDR3 runs to 14 residues. Here the CDR3 DNA reads TGTGCCAGCAGCTTCTCAGGAGGGGCTTATGGCTACACCTTC. Translated, it gives CASSFSGGAYGYTF.

The chain is built from TRBV6-5 and TRBJ1-2; no definite D call. The V end lost 2 bases, the J end lost 2 bases, and 9 bases lay between the germline ends. Germline lookup yields CDR1 MNHEY and CDR2 SVGAGI. CDR3 size: 14 residues. This chain's CDR3 is CASSYAPVNYGYTF. CDR3 sequence (DNA): TGTGCCAGCAGTTACGCTCCGGTGAACTATGGCTACACCTTC.

This chain connects TRBV6-2 or TRBV6-3 to TRBJ2-7; TRBD1 is a possible D gene (6 bases). V lost 4 bases and J lost 7, with 14 bases in between. In germline, CDR1 is MNHEY, CDR2 SVGEGT. There are 13 residues in the CDR3. CDR3 sequence (DNA): TGTGCCAGCAGTTTGTACAGGGCCCGGGAGCAGTACTTC. The encoded protein is CASSLYRAREQYF.

The chain has TRBV11-2 and TRBJ1-5, with TRBD1 matching over 8 bases. Germline V gene data show CDR1 as SGHAT and CDR2 as FQNNGV. This CDR3 spans 15 amino acids. The J segment lost 0 bases and the V segment lost 5 bases, leaving 3 bases of the junction unmatched. This CDR3 reads CASSPDRGSNQPQHF. CDR3 DNA: TGTGCCAGCAGCCCTGACAGGGGTAGCAATCAGCCCCAGCATTTT.

CDR3 in DNA: TGTGCCAGCAGTTTTGCAGGGGGCGAGCAGTACGTC. Its protein is CASSFAGGEQYV. The chain joins TRBV7-9 to TRBJ2-7, with 7 bases aligning to TRBD1. V shed 6 bases and J 6 bases; nucleotides not matched to a gene: 5. This CDR3 spans 12 amino acids. Per germline, CDR1 SEHNR and CDR2 FQNEAQ (reference sequence).

The chain uses TRBV6-5 and TRBJ1-5, with 8 bases that match TRBD1. The CDR3 totals 13 residues. V shed 4 bases, J shed 9 bases, and the junction held 5 bases outside the gene matches. Germline V lookup: CDR1 MNHEY, CDR2 SVGAGI. In DNA form, the CDR3 reads TGTGCCAGCAGTTCGGACAGGGTCGGGCCCCAGCATTTT. It is translated as CASSSDRVGPQHF.

The chain combines TRBV6-5 with TRBJ2-7; D unclear. The V gene lost 7 bases and the J gene lost 0 bases, with 10 bases spanning the gap. This CDR3 is 13 amino acids long. Germline V gene lookup returns CDR1 MNHEY and CDR2 SVGAGI. This CDR3 is CASTLSSSYEQYV. The CDR3 bases are TGTGCCAGCACCCTAAGTAGCTCCTACGAGCAGTACGTC.

The gene calls are TRBV12-3 or TRBV12-4 and TRBJ2-7; TRBD2 might be the D (6 bases). The CDR3 runs 13 residues. The germline V and J ends were trimmed by 4 bases and 3 bases, with 10 bases remaining between them. CDR3 sequence reads: CASSSGTLYEQYF. CDR3 nucleotides: TGTGCCAGCAGTTCCGGGACTCTCTACGAGCAGTACTTC.

This clone showed up just a few times. The chain recombines TRBV19 with TRBJ1-1, with D unresolved. The CDR3 is made up of 12 amino acids. CDR1 and CDR2 (germline): LNHDA, SQIVND (reference sequence). Trimming pared 5 bases from V and 6 bases from J, leaving 10 bases between. The CDR3 bases are TGTGCCAGTAGTTCACGGACTGCTGAAGCTTTCTTT. This sequence encodes CASSSRTAEAFF.

This chain links TRBV5-6 with TRBJ2-3, with D perhaps TRBD1 (6 bases). Trimming pared 2 bases from V and 3 bases from J, leaving 10 bases between. Germline V gives CDR1 SGHDT, CDR2 YYEEEE. This CDR3 comprises 14 residues. The CDR3 region is CASSLQGGTDTQYF. CDR3 coding DNA: TGTGCCAGCAGCTTACAGGGTGGAACAGATACGCAGTATTTT.

The rearrangement uses TRBV2 and TRBJ1-3; 7 bases map to TRBD1. Losses at the gene ends were 5 bases for V and 4 bases for J; bases not matched to a gene: 8. Germline CDR1 and CDR2: SNHLY and FYNNEI. The CDR3 sequence is 15 residues long. CDR3: CASSLQGVLGNTIYF. The CDR3 DNA is TGTGCCAGCAGTCTCCAGGGGGTTCTAGGAAACACCATATATTTT.

This chain links TRBV6-4 with TRBJ1-1, with D hard to call. The CDR3 contains 12 residues. Trimming removed 6 bases from V and 5 bases from J, with 10 bases in between. Germline V CDR1 and CDR2: MRHNA, SNTAGT. DNA of the CDR3: TGTGCCAGCAGCCCGGGCGGGACTGAAGCTTTCTTT. This encodes CASSPGGTEAFF.

V and J are TRBV7-9 and TRBJ1-4; a weak D match, TRBD1 (6 bases). CDR3 length equals 14 residues. Germline CDR1 SEHNR, CDR2 FQNEAQ (reference sequence). V dropped 5 bases and J dropped 4 bases, with 11 bases sitting between them. CDR3 bases: TGTGCCAGCAGCCGGACAGATAGTAATGAAAAACTGTTTTTT. Translating gives CASSRTDSNEKLFF. The complete variable domain, with remaining parts taken from reference TRBV7-9 and TRBJ1-4, reads DTGVSQNPRHKITKRGQNVTFRCDPISEHNRLYWYRQTLGQGPEFLTYFQNEAQLEKSRLLSDRFSAERPKGSFSTLEIQRTEQGDSAMYLCASSRTDSNEKLFFGSGTQLSVL.